These 10 T cell receptor beta chains were sequenced from one sample in a study of blood T cell repertoires in COVID-19. Data came from immunoSEQ multiplex PCR; TCRdb stores just in-frame clones and leaves some out. Among about 64,000 clones listed, about 90% were seen once. The sequencing sample was made of peripheral blood. Source of these receptors: a woman aged 55-69 years with COVID-19, enrolled during active disease.

The chain uses TRBV4-3 and TRBJ1-2; TRBD1 matches at 7 bases. Trimming cost V 0 bases and J 3 bases; bases outside gene matches: 16. CDR3 length equals 19 residues. Germline values: CDR1 LGHNA, CDR2 YSLEER. The DNA of the CDR3 is TGCGCCAGCAGCCAAGATCCCCTGACAGGGTTTACCACCCACTATGGCTACACCTTC. It specifies CASSQDPLTGFTTHYGYTF.

This chain joins TRBV2 and TRBJ1-2; no clear D. The length of the CDR3 is 13 residues. V was cut by 3 bases and J by 1 base, with 6 bases left in between. CDR1 and CDR2 (germline): SNHLY, FYNNEI. CDR3 sequence reads: CASSDLHNYGYTF. DNA of the CDR3: TGTGCCAGCAGTGATTTACATAACTATGGCTACACCTTC.

V and J are TRBV28 and TRBJ2-1; 7 bases are a match to TRBD2. The CDR3 length is 14 residues. Germline V gene lookup returns CDR1 MDHEN and CDR2 SYDVKM. The ends lost 4 bases at V and 3 bases at J; junction bases unmatched: 3. In DNA, the CDR3 is TGTGCCAGCAGTTCCGGGACTAACTACAATGAGCAGTTCTTC. This encodes CASSSGTNYNEQFF. Based on the CDR3 plus reference TRBV28 and TRBJ2-1, the full variable domain is DVKVTQSSRYLVKRTGEKVFLECVQDMDHENMFWYRQDPGLGLRLIYFSYDVKMKEKGDIPEGYSVSREKKERFSLILESASTNQTSMYLCASSSGTNYNEQFFGPGTRLTVL.

V usage is TRBV7-2 and J usage is TRBJ1-5; D may be TRBD1 (6 bases). The length of the CDR3 is 15 residues. V was clipped by 5 bases and J by 7 bases, with 18 bases between them. From germline, CDR1 is SGHTA and CDR2 FQGNSA. The CDR3, as DNA: TGTGCCAGCAGCCCCGGTACAGGGTCGTTGCAGCCCCAGCATTTT. Its protein product is CASSPGTGSLQPQHF.

The J gene is TRBJ1-1, the V gene TRBV6-6; D not certain. Trimming took 7 bases from V and 1 from J, leaving 10 bases between them. The CDR3 has 13 residues. From germline, CDR1 is MNHNY and CDR2 SVGAGI (reference sequence). CDR3: CASIEHANTEAFF. The DNA of the CDR3 is TGTGCCAGCATCGAACACGCGAACACTGAAGCTTTCTTT.

This clone was detected once. V usage is TRBV2 and J usage is TRBJ2-1; 15 positions match TRBD2. V lost 7 bases to trimming and J lost 12 bases; unmatched junction nucleotides: 7. Germline CDR1 SNHLY, CDR2 FYNNEI. This CDR3 is 14 amino acids long. In DNA, the CDR3 is TGTGCCAGCAACCCGGGACTAGCGGGGGGCGGGCAGTTCTTC. Amino acid sequence: CASNPGLAGGGQFF.

The rearrangement uses TRBV11-2 and TRBJ2-6; 8 bases agree with TRBD1. J lost 6 bases, V lost 4 bases, and 8 bases had no gene match. The CDR3 runs to 16 residues. The germline CDR1 and CDR2 sequences are SGHAT and FQNNGV. CDR3 DNA: TGTGCCAGCAGCTCCATCGGACAGGGCCTGGCCAACGTCCTGACTTTC. Amino acids: CASSSIGQGLANVLTF.

In this sample, this clone turned up a few times. CDR3 sequence reads: CASSRTGTGNTIYF. The CDR3 DNA reads TGTGCCAGCAGTCGGACAGGGACTGGAAACACCATATATTTT. The V and J genes are TRBV7-9 and TRBJ1-3; 8 nucleotides match TRBD1. With 6 bases clipped from V and 2 bases from J, the junction kept 3 bases outside the gene matches. This CDR3 has 14 residues. Germline CDR1 reads SEHNR; CDR2 reads FQNEAQ (reference sequence).

The rearrangement uses TRBV3-1 (or the pseudogene TRBV3-2) and TRBJ2-3, with a weak D call TRBD1 (5 bases). Germline V lookup: CDR1 LGHDT, CDR2 YNNKEL (reference sequence). There are 14 residues in the CDR3. Deletions cut 1 base from V and 6 bases from J, with 11 bases between. CDR3 in amino acids: CASSQAGPRDTQYF. The CDR3 DNA reads TGTGCCAGCAGCCAAGCAGGGCCCCGGGATACGCAGTATTTT.

This sequence joins TRBV11-3 and TRBJ2-7; 8 bases are a match to TRBD1. The CDR3 length is 16 residues. V was pared by 0 bases and J by 5 bases, with 9 bases of the junction left unmatched. Germline CDR1 reads SGHNT; CDR2 reads YENEEA. The DNA for the CDR3 is TGTGCCAGCAGCTTAGACGGACAGGGTGGAGGACACGAGCAGTACTTC. Its translation is CASSLDGQGGGHEQYF.